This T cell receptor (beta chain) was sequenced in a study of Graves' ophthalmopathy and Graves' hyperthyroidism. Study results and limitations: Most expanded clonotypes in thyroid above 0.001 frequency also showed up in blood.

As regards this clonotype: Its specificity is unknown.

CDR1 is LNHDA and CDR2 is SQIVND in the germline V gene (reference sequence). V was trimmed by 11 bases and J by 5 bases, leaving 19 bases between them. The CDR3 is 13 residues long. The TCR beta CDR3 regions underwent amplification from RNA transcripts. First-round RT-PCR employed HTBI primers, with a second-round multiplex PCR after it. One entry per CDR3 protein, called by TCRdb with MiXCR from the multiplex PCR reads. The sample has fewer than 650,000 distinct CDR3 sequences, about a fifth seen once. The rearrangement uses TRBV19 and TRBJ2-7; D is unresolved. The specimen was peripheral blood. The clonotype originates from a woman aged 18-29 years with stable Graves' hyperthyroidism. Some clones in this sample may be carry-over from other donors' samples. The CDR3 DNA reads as TGTGCCTCTTGGGGTGGAATCGAGAACGAGCAGTACTTC. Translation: CASWGGIENEQYF. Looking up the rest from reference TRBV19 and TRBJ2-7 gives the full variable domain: DGGITQSPKYLFRKEGQNVTLSCEQNLNHDAMYWYRQDPGQGLRLIYYSQIVNDFQKGDIAEGYSVSREKKESFPLTVTSAQKNPTAFYLCASWGGIENEQYFGPGTRLTVT.